A single sample gave rise to the 9 T cell receptor beta chains below, sequenced in a study of CD8 T cells in Susac syndrome. The RNA, about 0.45 to 1 ug, was put through reverse transcription using random hexamers. TCRdb reanalysed the immunoSEQ multiplex PCR reads using MiXCR and keeps one entry per CDR3 protein. The sample contains 140,000 to 150,000 distinct CDR3 sequences, approximately 95% of which appear only once. Sample: CD4+ T cells from PBMCs. These receptors came from a human donor in good health.

The chain carries TRBV2 and TRBJ2-3, with 13 positions matching TRBD2. Germline lookup yields CDR1 SNHLY and CDR2 FYNNEI. V shed 6 bases, J shed 6 bases, and the junction held 9 bases outside the gene matches. The CDR3 loop spans 16 amino acids. CDR3 region: CASSLRTSGGKDTQYF. The CDR3 DNA reads as TGTGCCAGCAGCCTTAGGACTAGCGGGGGAAAGGATACGCAGTATTTT.

The gene calls are TRBV19 and TRBJ1-2; D unresolved. Trimming removed 6 bases at V and 5 bases at J, with 10 bases between. Germline loops: CDR1 LNHDA, CDR2 SQIVND (reference sequence). There are 12 residues in the CDR3. CDR3 amino acids: CASSDRLYGYTF. CDR3 DNA sequence: TGTGCCAGTAGCGATCGATTGTATGGCTACACCTTC.

The chain recombines TRBV27 with TRBJ1-1; 11 bases align to TRBD1. The CDR3 covers 17 residues. Germline CDR1 is MNHEY and CDR2 is SMNVEV (reference sequence). The trim removed 6 bases at V and 4 bases at J, leaving 13 bases unmatched. CDR3 amino acids: CASRQDRGPGLVTEAFF. The CDR3 DNA reads TGTGCCAGCAGACAGGACAGGGGGCCGGGATTAGTCACTGAAGCTTTCTTT.

The gene calls are TRBV5-1 and TRBJ2-7; 14 bases map to TRBD2. The CDR3 covers 14 residues. Germline CDR1 reads SGHRS; CDR2 reads YFSETQ. With V trimmed by 4 bases and J by 6 bases, 3 bases remained unmatched. This CDR3 reads CASSPGLAGGEQYF. CDR3 sequence (DNA): TGCGCCAGCAGCCCCGGACTAGCGGGAGGCGAGCAGTACTTC.

The genes are TRBV3-1 and TRBJ1-2; D is possibly TRBD1 (5 bases). Germline CDR1 LGHDT, CDR2 YNNKEL (reference sequence). The CDR3 spans 15 residues. V was shortened by 4 bases and J by 4 bases, with 16 bases between the two germline ends. Here the CDR3 reads CASSPTKGSSYGYTF. The CDR3 bases are TGTGCCAGCAGCCCTACAAAGGGGTCGAGCTATGGCTACACCTTC.

The rearrangement joins TRBV7-3 to TRBJ2-2; D possibly matches TRBD1 or TRBD2 (6 bases each). From germline, CDR1 is SGHTA and CDR2 FQGTGA. Trimming removed 4 bases at V and 4 bases at J, with 16 bases between. The CDR3 contains 16 residues. The CDR3 sequence: CASSSPGARATGELFF. CDR3 nucleotides: TGTGCCAGCAGCTCCCCGGGGGCGCGCGCCACCGGGGAGCTGTTTTTT. The full variable domain, with the rest looked up from reference TRBV7-3 and TRBJ2-2, is GAGVSQTPSNKVTEKGKYVELRCDPISGHTALYWYRQSLGQGPEFLIYFQGTGAADDSGLPNDRFFAVRPEGSVSTLKIQRTERGDSAVYLCASSSPGARATGELFFGEGSRLTVL.

This rearrangement joins TRBV7-9 to TRBJ2-7; D remains ambiguous. CDR3 length equals 14 residues. Trimming removed 2 bases from V and 0 bases from J, with 8 bases in between. Per the germline V gene, CDR1 is SEHNR and CDR2 is FQNEAQ (reference sequence). The DNA for the CDR3 is TGTGCCAGCAGCTTAAGGCAGACCTCCTACGAGCAGTACTTC. Encoded protein: CASSLRQTSYEQYF.

A single count supports this clonotype. V and J are TRBV7-9 and TRBJ2-1; perhaps TRBD2 as D (6 bases). Germline V gene sequence: CDR1 SEHNR, CDR2 FQNEAQ (reference sequence). The CDR3 runs 16 residues. V lost 5 bases and J lost 2, with 16 bases in between. CDR3 loop: CASSPALATPYNEQFF. In DNA, the CDR3 is TGTGCCAGCAGCCCCGCCCTAGCGACGCCCTACAATGAGCAGTTCTTC. The full variable domain, in which reference TRBV7-9 and TRBJ2-1 provide the parts outside the CDR3, is DTGVSQNPRHKITKRGQNVTFRCDPISEHNRLYWYRQTLGQGPEFLTYFQNEAQLEKSRLLSDRFSAERPKGSFSTLEIQRTEQGDSAMYLCASSPALATPYNEQFFGPGTRLTVL.

As DNA, the CDR3 is TGTGCCAGCAGCGTCGGTACTAGCAGTGGCCATGAGCAGTTCTTC. Translating it yields CASSVGTSSGHEQFF. The gene calls are TRBV3-1 and TRBJ2-1, with a weak D call TRBD2 (6 bases). Germline CDR1 is LGHDT and CDR2 is YNNKEL (reference sequence). This CDR3 comprises 15 residues. The ends were cut back, 5 bases at V and 8 bases at J, with 19 bases in the middle.